The rows below give T cell receptor beta chains drawn from one sample of a study of blood T cells in healthy people across ages. TCRdb processed the 5' RACE reads anew with MiXCR; each CDR3 protein has one entry. This table holds hundreds of thousands of distinct CDR3 sequences, about 43% found once. Sequencing was performed on blood. The source of these receptors is a man older than 75 in good health. CDR3s include the opening cysteine and the closing phenylalanine or tryptophan. Each record gives: clone size, D gene, J gene, V gene, CDR3 protein, CDR3 DNA. A D gene is named only where the DNA matches it firmly. Not all rows give a size; the values are once, few, many and, for expanded clones, a class.

>few|NA|TRBJ1-5|TRBV6-2/TRBV6-3
CASSPILGVSNQPQHF
TGTGCCAGCAGTCCCATCCTGGGAGTTAGCAATCAGCCCCAGCATTTT
>NA|NA|TRBJ2-3|TRBV6-2/TRBV6-3
CASSFLRQTQYF
TGTGCCAGCAGTTTTCTTCGCCAAACGCAGTATTTT
>NA|TRBD1|TRBJ2-7|TRBV3-1
CASSRKGQDPYEQYF
TGTGCCAGCAGCCGAAAAGGACAGGACCCTTACGAGCAGTACTTC
>few|TRBD2|TRBJ2-7|TRBV20-1
CSARDPTSGHSYEQYF
TGCAGTGCTAGAGACCCGACTAGCGGGCACTCCTACGAGCAGTACTTC
>once|TRBD2|TRBJ2-1|TRBV27
CASSKQVVAGGPGNEQFF
TGTGCCAGCAGTAAGCAGGTCGTAGCGGGAGGGCCGGGGAATGAGCAGTTCTTC
>once|TRBD1|TRBJ1-5|TRBV12-3/TRBV12-4
CASSGGTGYNQPQHF
TGTGCCAGTAGTGGGGGGACAGGATACAATCAGCCCCAGCATTTT
>NA|TRBD2|TRBJ2-4|TRBV4-3
CASSQDSPSGSKNIQYF
TGCGCCAGCAGCCAAGATTCGCCTAGCGGGAGCAAAAACATTCAGTACTTC
>NA|TRBD2|TRBJ2-1|TRBV6-2/TRBV6-3
CASYRSGAYNEQFF
TGTGCCAGCTACAGGAGCGGGGCCTACAATGAGCAGTTCTTC
>NA|TRBD1|TRBJ2-1|TRBV24-1
CATKSRDRFDEQFF
TGTGCCACCAAGTCCCGGGACAGGTTTGATGAGCAGTTCTTC
>few|TRBD2|TRBJ2-1|TRBV20-1
CSATRTSGAYKEQFF
TGCAGTGCTACCAGGACTAGCGGAGCCTACAAGGAGCAGTTCTTC
>NA|NA|TRBJ2-3|TRBV28
CASSSHGGASTDTQYF
TGTGCCAGCAGTTCCCATGGGGGAGCAAGCACAGATACGCAGTATTTT
>NA|NA|TRBJ1-5|TRBV6-1
CASSGQSAGVNQPQHF
TGTGCCAGCAGTGGACAGTCAGCAGGAGTCAATCAGCCCCAGCATTTT
>few|NA|TRBJ2-4|TRBV3-1
CASSLGNIQYF
TGTGCCAGCAGCCTCGGCAACATTCAGTACTTC
>NA|NA|TRBJ2-7|TRBV29-1
CSVQKRGKAYEQYF
TGCAGCGTTCAAAAACGGGGGAAAGCCTACGAGCAGTACTTC
>few|NA|TRBJ1-4|TRBV25-1
CASSEKQDNEKLFF
TGTGCCAGCAGTGAGAAACAGGATAATGAAAAACTGTTTTTT
>NA|NA|TRBJ1-1|TRBV7-9
CASSHGTRGTEAFF
TGTGCCAGCAGCCACGGGACTCGCGGCACTGAAGCTTTCTTT
>NA|NA|TRBJ2-6|TRBV21-1
CASSKFGYGANVLTF
NA
>few|NA|TRBJ2-1|TRBV4-2
CASSPDPSSYNEQFF
TGTGCCAGCAGCCCCGACCCCAGCTCCTACAATGAGCAGTTCTTC
>many|NA|TRBJ2-3|TRBV7-2
CASSPSGQDTQYF
TGTGCCAGCAGCCCGAGCGGGCAAGATACGCAGTATTTT
>NA|NA|TRBJ2-5|TRBV3-1
CASSQDGTRAETQYF
TGTGCCAGCAGCCAGGACGGGACTCGAGCGGAGACCCAGTACTTC
>NA|NA|TRBJ1-2|TRBV20-1
CSARDRAVIGYTF
TGCAGTGCTAGAGACAGGGCGGTGATCGGCTACACCTTC
>NA|NA|TRBJ2-1|TRBV5-4
CASSLVGEHNEQFF
TGTGCCAGCAGCTTGGTTGGCGAGCACAATGAGCAGTTCTTC
>few|TRBD2|TRBJ2-5|TRBV12-3/TRBV12-4
CASSGLAGGRETQYF
TGTGCCAGCAGTGGACTAGCGGGGGGGCGGGAGACCCAGTACTTC
>NA|TRBD2|TRBJ2-7|TRBV7-2
CASGRVASGGYNEQYF
TGTGCCAGCGGCCGTGTCGCTAGCGGGGGTTACAATGAGCAGTACTTC
>NA|NA|TRBJ1-5|TRBV12-5
CASGSSSGTSLNQPQHF
TGTGCTAGTGGTTCCTCCTCCGGGACCTCTCTCAATCAGCCCCAGCATTTT
>many|NA|TRBJ2-3|TRBV7-2
CASSLGLSTDTQYF
TGTGCCAGCAGCTTAGGACTAAGCACAGATACGCAGTATTTT